What follows are 8 T cell receptor beta chains derived from one specimen sequenced in a study of early T cells in non-severe SARS-CoV-2 infection. TCRdb processed the 5' RACE reads anew with MiXCR; each CDR3 protein has one entry. The sample contains tens of thousands of distinct CDR3 sequences, roughly an eighth of which appear only once. Source: whole blood, taken at baseline. These receptors all stem from an adult who was a healthcare worker with PCR-confirmed SARS-CoV-2 infection or an uninfected control (not recorded which). The donor label of this sample is uncertain.

V gene TRBV5-1 combines with J gene TRBJ2-7; D may be TRBD2 (5 bases). The CDR3 covers 16 residues. Germline V gene lookup returns CDR1 SGHRS and CDR2 YFSETQ. The V gene lost 6 bases and the J gene lost 2 bases, with 21 bases spanning the gap. The CDR3 DNA is TGCGCCAGCATCCCAAACCAGTCGGAGGACCCCTACGAGCAGTACTTC. Translated: CASIPNQSEDPYEQYF.

This chain uses TRBV3-1 with TRBJ2-7, with TRBD1 matching over 7 bases. The CDR3 has 13 residues. Germline loops: CDR1 LGHDT, CDR2 YNNKEL (reference sequence). V trimming: 4 bases; J trimming: 2 bases; junction bases outside the gene matches: 2. As DNA, the CDR3 is TGTGCCAGCAGCCGACAGGGCCCCTACGAGCAGTACTTC. Amino acids: CASSRQGPYEQYF.

This clonotype came up many times. This chain uses TRBV5-1 with TRBJ2-7; perhaps TRBD1 as D (5 bases). The germline V gene has CDR1 SGHRS and CDR2 YFSETQ. The CDR3 loop spans 13 amino acids. With 1 base removed from V and 1 base from J, the gap between germline ends came to 6 bases. The CDR3 loop reads CASSLQGSYEQYF. For the CDR3, the DNA is TGCGCCAGCAGCTTGCAGGGATCCTACGAGCAGTACTTC.

The chain joins TRBV4-1 to TRBJ1-1; D ambiguous. Trimming took off 1 base at V and 1 base at J, with 4 bases between the two ends. The germline V gene has CDR1 MGHRA and CDR2 YSYEKL. The CDR3 covers 13 residues. The CDR3 sequence is CASSQVGNTEAFF. In DNA, the CDR3 is TGCGCCAGCAGCCAAGTCGGGAACACTGAAGCTTTCTTT.

The chain has TRBV7-9 and TRBJ2-3; 15 nucleotides align to TRBD2. With V trimmed by 5 bases and J by 0 bases, 12 bases remained unmatched. The CDR3 loop spans 20 amino acids. CDR1 and CDR2 from the germline V gene are SEHNR and FQNEAQ (reference sequence). This CDR3 reads CASSPISGLAGGKSTDTQYF. CDR3 bases: TGTGCCAGCAGCCCAATATCGGGACTAGCGGGGGGCAAGAGCACAGATACGCAGTATTTT.

This clonotype occurred many times. The gene calls are TRBV7-8 and TRBJ2-5; D perhaps matches TRBD2 (6 bases). The CDR3 contains 13 residues. Germline V CDR1 and CDR2: SGHVS, FQNEAQ. The ends were cut back, 6 bases at V and 8 bases at J, with 16 bases in the middle. The CDR3 reads CASRNRGSRTQYF. The CDR3 nucleotides read TGTGCCAGCAGGAACCGGGGGAGCCGTACCCAGTACTTC.

This clonotype was observed many times. The V call is TRBV19, the J call TRBJ2-1; D perhaps matches TRBD2 (5 bases). The CDR3 has 14 amino acids. V was pared by 2 bases and J by 7 bases, with 12 bases between. CDR1 is LNHDA and CDR2 is SQIVND in the germline V gene (reference sequence). CDR3 loop: CASSIKLAGNEQFF. CDR3 sequence (DNA): TGTGCCAGTAGTATAAAGCTAGCTGGGAATGAGCAGTTCTTC. The whole variable domain, filled in from reference TRBV19 and TRBJ2-1, reads DGGITQSPKYLFRKEGQNVTLSCEQNLNHDAMYWYRQDPGQGLRLIYYSQIVNDFQKGDIAEGYSVSREKKESFPLTVTSAQKNPTAFYLCASSIKLAGNEQFFGPGTRLTVL.

The genes are TRBV27 and TRBJ2-3; 9 bases match TRBD2. The germline CDR1 and CDR2 sequences are MNHEY and SMNVEV (reference sequence). Trimming took 2 bases from V and 5 from J; bases not matched to a gene: 8. The CDR3 covers 16 residues. The CDR3 bases are TGTGCCAGCAGTTTAGCGGGGGGGCCTGATAGAGATACGCAGTATTTT. Translating gives CASSLAGGPDRDTQYF.